The 10 T cell receptor beta chains in this list originate from one sample, sequenced in a study of blood T cell repertoires in COVID-19. The assay was immunoSEQ multiplex PCR, and TCRdb's table has in-frame clones only and misses some. The sample records roughly 240,000 clones, around 85% being singletons. The specimen was peripheral blood. The receptors stem from a woman aged 25-40 years who had recovered from COVID-19.

J is TRBJ2-7 and V is TRBV6-5; 8 bases match TRBD1. CDR1 MNHEY and CDR2 SVGAGI come from the germline V gene. Unmatched junction bases numbered 6, after V lost 8 bases and J lost 3 bases. This CDR3 has 13 amino acids. Here the CDR3 DNA reads TGTGCCAGCCACGACAGGGGCGACTACGAGCAGTACTTC. Translation: CASHDRGDYEQYF.

In DNA form, the CDR3 reads TGTGCCAGCAGTTACGTTACAGGGGGTCATGGCTACACCTTC. Its protein product is CASSYVTGGHGYTF. V is TRBV6-5 and J is TRBJ1-2; 8 bases align to TRBD1. Germline V gene lookup returns CDR1 MNHEY and CDR2 SVGAGI. The CDR3 has 14 residues. V shed 2 bases, J shed 6 bases, and the junction held 5 bases outside the gene matches.

This chain connects TRBV19 to TRBJ1-1; D might be TRBD1 (6 bases). V lost 1 base and J lost 11, with 17 bases in between. The CDR3 consists of 14 residues. Germline V gives CDR1 LNHDA, CDR2 SQIVND (reference sequence). The CDR3: CASSIGFQGSIAFF. For the CDR3, the DNA is TGTGCCAGTAGTATAGGATTCCAGGGGTCGATTGCTTTCTTT. The whole variable domain, remainder taken from reference TRBV19 and TRBJ1-1, is DGGITQSPKYLFRKEGQNVTLSCEQNLNHDAMYWYRQDPGQGLRLIYYSQIVNDFQKGDIAEGYSVSREKKESFPLTVTSAQKNPTAFYLCASSIGFQGSIAFFGQGTRLTVV.

The chain recombines TRBV4-2 with TRBJ1-2, with D maybe TRBD1 (5 bases). V lost 0 bases and J lost 5, with 13 bases in between. The germline V gene encodes CDR1 LGHNA and CDR2 YNFKEQ. The CDR3 has 15 residues. DNA of the CDR3: TGTGCCAGCAGCCAAGATGGCGGGGGGGATTATGGCTACACCTTC. Protein sequence: CASSQDGGGDYGYTF.

The chain couples TRBV7-2 to TRBJ2-3, with TRBD2 identical over 13 bases. Germline values: CDR1 SGHTA, CDR2 FQGNSA. This CDR3 spans 17 amino acids. After removal of 3 bases from V and 3 bases from J, the junction contained 6 bases not matched to a gene. CDR3: CASSLRLAGGGTDTQYF. The CDR3 DNA is TGTGCCAGCAGCTTGCGACTAGCGGGGGGCGGGACAGATACGCAGTATTTT.

In nucleotides, the CDR3 is TGTGCCAGCAGCTTCGGCCAAACAGGCGTTAACATGAACACTGAAGCTTTCTTT. Its protein product is CASSFGQTGVNMNTEAFF. This chain connects TRBV11-2 to TRBJ1-1, with D possibly being TRBD1 (5 bases). CDR1 is SGHAT and CDR2 is FQNNGV in the germline V gene. The CDR3 is 18 amino acids. The ends were cut back, 3 bases at V and 0 bases at J, with 20 bases in the middle.

CDR3 amino acids: CASSPLGTGPYEQYF. CDR3 bases: TGCGCCAGCAGCCCCCTAGGGACAGGGCCCTACGAGCAGTACTTC. V usage is TRBV5-1 and J usage is TRBJ2-7; TRBD1 matches at 9 bases. V shed 4 bases and J 2 bases; nucleotides not matched to a gene: 7. This CDR3 contains 15 residues. The germline V gene has CDR1 SGHRS and CDR2 YFSETQ.

The V gene is TRBV15, the J gene TRBJ2-5; TRBD2 agrees at 8 bases. The junction had 9 bases not matched to a gene; V was cut back by 5 bases and J by 4 bases. The CDR3 runs 15 residues. Germline-derived CDR1 and CDR2 are LNHNV and YYDKDF (reference sequence). The DNA for the CDR3 is TGTGCCACCAGCCCGCGGGCGGGGGGTCTAGAGACCCAGTACTTC. Its translation is CATSPRAGGLETQYF.

The chain links TRBV11-2 to TRBJ1-1; tentative D call: TRBD1 (5 bases). Per the germline V gene, CDR1 is SGHAT and CDR2 is FQNNGV. This CDR3 spans 13 amino acids. V was trimmed by 5 bases and J by 7 bases, leaving 14 bases between them. The CDR3 sequence is CASSRPTGIEAFF. The DNA of the CDR3 is TGTGCCAGCAGCCGCCCTACAGGCATTGAAGCTTTCTTT.

The V gene is TRBV6-5, the J gene TRBJ1-2; perhaps TRBD1 as D (5 bases). The germline gives CDR1 MNHEY, CDR2 SVGAGI. The V and J ends lost 3 bases and 7 bases respectively, with 9 bases between them. This CDR3 is 12 amino acids long. The CDR3 DNA sequence: TGTGCCAGCAGTTATCAGGGACTTGGCTACACCTTC. Its protein product is CASSYQGLGYTF.